These T cell receptor beta chains were read from a single sample in a study of T cells in Graves' hyperthyroidism and ophthalmopathy. TCRdb called the multiplex PCR reads again in MiXCR, with one record for every CDR3 protein. The table records about 570,000 distinct CDR3 sequences, 12% to 15% of them present only once. Sequencing was carried out using blood. All receptors come from a woman aged 40-49 years with Graves' hyperthyroidism. The CDR3 runs from the conserved cysteine through the conserved F or W. A D gene is named only where the DNA matches it firmly. Not every row has a clone size; where given, it reads once, few, many or a size class.

J gene	D gene	CDR3 length	V gene	clone size	CDR3 protein	CDR3 DNA
TRBJ2-1	TRBD2	17	TRBV7-8	many	CASSPYLSGIQGNEQFF	TGTGCCAGCAGCCCTTACCTTAGCGGGATTCAAGGTAATGAGCAGTTCTTC
TRBJ2-2	NA	15	TRBV5-1	NA	CASSLVRTNTGELFF	TGCGCCAGCAGCTTGGTCAGGACTAACACCGGGGAGCTGTTTTTT
TRBJ2-1	NA	14	TRBV10-3	few	CAISGASSYNEQFF	TGTGCCATCAGTGGAGCTAGCAGTTACAATGAGCAGTTCTTC
TRBJ1-5	TRBD1	15	TRBV28	few	CASSSGQVVNQPQHF	TGTGCCAGCAGCTCGGGACAGGTCGTCAATCAGCCCCAGCATTTT
TRBJ2-7	NA	16	TRBV3-1	many	CASSQEGLEASHEQYF	TGTGCCAGCAGCCAAGAAGGTTTGGAGGCTTCCCACGAGCAGTACTTC
TRBJ2-1	TRBD2	15	TRBV11-2	many	CASSLLGGSSNEQFF	TGTGCCAGCAGCCTCCTGGGCGGGAGCTCCAATGAGCAGTTCTTC
TRBJ2-5	NA	12	TRBV6-1	NA	CASSEGRGLQYF	TGTGCCAGCAGTGAGGGCAGGGGCCTTCAGTACTTC
TRBJ2-4	TRBD2	18	TRBV12-3/TRBV12-4	NA	CASSLRLAGGGGKNIQYF	TGTGCCAGCAGTTTGAGACTAGCGGGAGGCGGGGGCAAAAACATTCAGTACTTC
TRBJ2-2	TRBD2	17	TRBV28	few	CASSPTSGRIGTGELFF	TGTGCCAGCAGTCCCACTAGCGGGAGGATCGGCACCGGGGAGCTGTTTTTT
TRBJ2-7	NA	16	TRBV27	few	CASSSLPPTGTYEQYF	TGTGCCAGCAGTTCCTTACCCCCCACTGGAACCTACGAGCAGTACTTC
TRBJ2-3	TRBD2	19	TRBV5-1	many	CASSLGLAVPVVQMDTQYF	TGCGCCAGCAGCTTGGGACTAGCGGTCCCCGTTGTGCAGATGGATACGCAGTATTTT
TRBJ1-1	TRBD1	16	TRBV5-6	many	CASSNLDRRMNTEAFF	TGTGCCAGCAGCAACTTGGACAGGAGGATGAACACTGAAGCTTTCTTT
TRBJ2-7	NA	16	TRBV6-6	few	CASSYSVAGKVYEQYF	TGTGCCAGCAGTTACTCCGTGGCAGGGAAGGTCTACGAGCAGTACTTC
TRBJ1-1	NA	13	TRBV5-1	few	CASSLGRQEVAFF	TGCGCCAGCAGCTTGGGGCGACAGGAGGTGGCTTTCTTT
TRBJ2-7	TRBD2	16	TRBV4-2	many	CASSQAMSGGSGEQYF	TGTGCCAGCAGCCAAGCCATGAGCGGGGGGTCTGGCGAGCAGTACTTC
TRBJ2-1	NA	13	TRBV2	many	CASSGARLSEQFF	TGTGCCAGCAGTGGGGCGAGATTGTCTGAGCAGTTCTTC
TRBJ1-4	TRBD1	15	TRBV5-8	few	CASSRGQGNEEKLFF	TGTGCCAGCAGCCGAGGACAGGGGAACGAGGAAAAACTGTTTTTT
TRBJ2-3	NA	15	TRBV7-9	many	CASSSGASVTDTQYF	TGTGCCAGCAGTTCCGGGGCTAGCGTAACAGATACGCAGTATTTT
TRBJ2-2	NA	16	TRBV3-1	many	CASSQEAKANTGELFF	TGTGCCAGCAGCCAAGAGGCAAAAGCGAACACCGGGGAGCTGTTTTTT
TRBJ2-1	TRBD2	15	TRBV5-1	many	CASSPGPSGYNEQFF	TGCGCCAGCAGCCCGGGGCCTAGCGGCTACAATGAGCAGTTCTTC
TRBJ2-7	TRBD1	22	TRBV6-6	NA	CASSYSSRGRQGAEFTNYEQYF	TGTGCCAGCAGTTACTCGTCGAGAGGTAGACAGGGGGCCGAATTTACGAACTACGAGCAGTACTTC
TRBJ2-7	TRBD1	17	TRBV2	NA	CASSSGYPGTGGPEQYF	TGTGCCAGCAGTAGTGGGTACCCCGGGACAGGAGGACCCGAGCAGTACTTC
TRBJ1-1	NA	14	TRBV20-1	many	CSARVNGRNTEAFF	TGCAGTGCTAGGGTGAACGGGAGGAACACTGAAGCTTTCTTT
TRBJ2-1	TRBD1	14	TRBV19	NA	CASSPRGKYNEQFF	TGTGCCAGTAGTCCCAGGGGGAAGTACAATGAGCAGTTCTTC
TRBJ2-5	NA	11	TRBV10-3	NA	CAIRIQETQYF	TGTGCCATCAGGATACAAGAGACCCAGTACTTC
TRBJ2-7	NA	14	TRBV18	few	CASSGVRPPGEQYF	TGTGCCAGCTCAGGGGTCAGGCCACCTGGCGAGCAGTACTTC
TRBJ2-7	TRBD1	12	TRBV29-1	many	CSVEDRGYEQYF	TGCAGCGTGGAGGACAGGGGATACGAGCAGTACTTC
TRBJ1-4	NA	17	TRBV2	NA	CASSDPDFRRPNEKLFF	TGTGCCAGCAGTGACCCCGATTTCAGGCGACCTAATGAAAAACTGTTTTTT
TRBJ2-7	NA	15	TRBV27	NA	CASSLKLGTTYEQYF	TGTGCCAGCAGTCTAAAACTGGGCACGACCTACGAGCAGTACTTC
TRBJ1-2	NA	15	TRBV10-2	NA	CASSVKATDNYGYTF	TGCGCCAGCAGTGTGAAAGCGACAGATAACTATGGCTACACCTTC
TRBJ1-5	TRBD1	15	TRBV18	many	CASSPERTGDQPQHF	TGTGCCAGCTCACCAGAAAGGACAGGGGATCAGCCCCAGCATTTT
TRBJ2-7	TRBD1	14	TRBV7-9	NA	CASSSRTGIEEQYF	TGTGCCAGCAGCTCCCGGACAGGGATAGAAGAGCAGTACTTC
TRBJ1-2	NA	16	TRBV5-4	few	CASSLGGGGANYGYTF	TGTGCCAGCAGCCTGGGTGGCGGGGGAGCTAACTATGGCTACACCTTC
TRBJ2-2	TRBD2	17	TRBV18	NA	CASSPPAGGPVTGELFF	TGTGCCAGCTCACCACCGGCGGGAGGGCCGGTAACCGGGGAGCTGTTTTTT
TRBJ2-1	NA	18	TRBV11-2	many	CASSLEKVLRFSYNEQFF	TGTGCCAGCAGCTTAGAAAAGGTGCTCCGATTCTCCTACAATGAGCAGTTCTTC
TRBJ2-4	TRBD1	13	TRBV20-1	many	CSAGTGVRGIQYF	TGCAGTGCTGGGACAGGGGTACGGGGCATTCAGTACTTC
TRBJ1-4	NA	13	TRBV20-1	NA	CSARVTTNEKLFF	TGCAGTGCTAGAGTGACCACTAATGAAAAACTGTTTTTT
TRBJ1-2	TRBD1	14	TRBV6-1	few	CASSYSRQGNGYTF	TGTGCCAGCAGTTATTCCAGACAGGGGAATGGCTACACCTTC
TRBJ2-7	NA	17	TRBV10-3	few	CAISESSSTGSKDEQYF	TGTGCCATCAGTGAGTCTTCCTCGACAGGCTCTAAGGACGAGCAGTACTTC
TRBJ1-2	TRBD1	16	TRBV9	few	CASSVAPGTANYGYTF	TGTGCCAGCAGCGTAGCTCCGGGGACAGCTAACTATGGCTACACCTTC
TRBJ2-2	NA	14	TRBV24-1	few	CATSGQGYTGELFF	TGTGCCACCAGTGGCCAGGGCTACACCGGGGAGCTGTTTTTT
TRBJ1-3	NA	15	TRBV20-1	many	CSASPGGAGGNTIYF	TGCAGTGCTAGCCCTGGGGGGGCTGGTGGAAACACCATATATTTT
TRBJ1-5	NA	17	TRBV4-2	few	CASSQVSQGYGNQPQHF	TGTGCCAGCAGCCAAGTATCCCAGGGTTATGGCAATCAGCCCCAGCATTTT
TRBJ2-5	NA	13	TRBV6-1	many	CASSDRWQETQYF	TGTGCCAGCAGTGACAGGTGGCAAGAGACCCAGTACTTC
TRBJ1-1	NA	14	TRBV28	many	CASDMGGGDTEAFF	TGTGCCAGCGATATGGGTGGGGGGGACACTGAAGCTTTCTTT
TRBJ1-6	NA	13	TRBV12-3/TRBV12-4	many	CASSVDYNSPLHF	TGTGCCAGCAGTGTAGACTATAATTCACCCCTCCACTTT
TRBJ2-2	TRBD2	19	TRBV27	many	CASSSPGTSGGTNTGELFF	TGTGCCAGCAGTTCTCCCGGGACTAGCGGGGGAACGAACACCGGGGAGCTGTTTTTT
TRBJ2-3	TRBD2	14	TRBV30	many	CAWKALAGVDTQYF	TGTGCCTGGAAAGCTCTAGCGGGAGTAGATACGCAGTATTTT
TRBJ1-5	NA	14	TRBV2	many	CASSGTGTNQPQHF	TGTGCCAGCAGTGGCACAGGGACTAATCAGCCCCAGCATTTT
TRBJ2-1	TRBD1	14	TRBV11-3	few	CASSSRTGNNEQFF	TGTGCCAGCAGCTCCCGGACAGGGAACAATGAGCAGTTCTTC
TRBJ2-5	NA	17	TRBV5-1	few	CASSLDIGGPKQETQYF	TGCGCCAGCAGCTTGGACATTGGAGGGCCAAAACAAGAGACCCAGTACTTC
TRBJ2-1	TRBD2	15	TRBV25-1	few	CASSAIAGARAEQFF	TGTGCCAGCTCAGCAATAGCGGGGGCTAGGGCTGAGCAGTTCTTC
TRBJ2-3	NA	16	TRBV7-2	many	CASSSRVGGPTDTQYF	TGTGCCAGCAGCTCCCGTGTGGGCGGACCCACAGATACGCAGTATTTT
TRBJ2-6	TRBD1	18	TRBV3-1	NA	CASSQWGQGAAGANVLTF	TGTGCCAGCAGCCAGTGGGGACAGGGGGCTGCTGGGGCCAACGTCCTGACTTTC
TRBJ2-1	TRBD2	17	TRBV30	NA	CAAKGIAGGMSYNEQFF	TGTGCCGCGAAGGGGATAGCGGGAGGTATGTCCTACAATGAGCAGTTCTTC
TRBJ2-7	NA	15	TRBV9	NA	CASSVGDADGYEQYF	TGTGCCAGCAGCGTGGGGGACGCAGACGGCTACGAGCAGTACTTC